These 20 T cell receptor beta chains originate from one sample sequenced in a study of T cell repertoires in cytomegalovirus infection. TCRdb reprocessed the reads via MiXCR and lists one record per CDR3 protein. The sample lists about 89,000 distinct CDR3 sequences, over 25% occurring once. Antigen specificity for these receptors is unknown. Sequenced material: CD8+ T cells from cultured PBMCs, taken from culture after CMV antigen stimulation. These receptors originate from a human donor in good health (CMV status not recorded). Some clones in this sample may be carry-over from other donors' samples.

The chain has TRBV7-2 and TRBJ2-7, with 7 bases lining up with TRBD1. Losses at the gene ends were 4 bases for V and 3 bases for J; bases not matched to a gene: 9. Germline-derived CDR1 and CDR2 are SGHTA and FQGNSA. The CDR3 totals 15 residues. This CDR3 is CASSSDRKTIYEQYF. In DNA, the CDR3 is TGTGCCAGCAGCTCGGACAGGAAAACCATCTACGAGCAGTACTTC.

This clonotype was counted a few times. The chain uses TRBV15 and TRBJ2-5; D remains unclear. The V gene lost 9 bases and the J gene lost 0 bases, with 8 bases spanning the gap. Germline V gene lookup returns CDR1 LNHNV and CDR2 YYDKDF (reference sequence). CDR3 length: 12 residues. In nucleotides, the CDR3 is TGTGCCACTGGCGCCTACCAAGAGACCCAGTACTTC. Translated: CATGAYQETQYF.

This clonotype appeared many times. The chain employs TRBV12-3 or TRBV12-4 and TRBJ1-5; D ambiguous. CDR3 size: 15 residues. V was trimmed by 4 bases and J by 3 bases, leaving 13 bases between them. In DNA form, the CDR3 reads TGTGCCAGCAGTTCTCGAGGGCACCTCAATCAGCCCCAGCATTTT. Protein product: CASSSRGHLNQPQHF.

The sample holds a few counts of this clonotype. The chain recombines TRBV6-5 with TRBJ1-2, with TRBD1 as a possible D gene (6 bases). CDR1 and CDR2 from the germline V gene are MNHEY and SVGAGI. The V end was cut by 2 bases, the J end by 8 bases, with 15 bases between. The CDR3 length is 14 residues. CDR3 coding DNA: TGTGCCAGCAGTTACAAATCCGGGGGGCGCGGCTACACCTTC. Its protein product is CASSYKSGGRGYTF.

This chain connects TRBV28 to TRBJ1-1; no clear D. Germline CDR1 and CDR2: MDHEN and SYDVKM. The V and J ends lost 4 bases and 10 bases respectively, with 22 bases between them. This CDR3 has 15 residues. The CDR3 reads CASSSRRNLGPVAFF. The CDR3 DNA reads TGTGCCAGCAGTTCCAGACGCAACTTGGGTCCGGTAGCTTTCTTT.

This clonotype has just a few counts. The V and J genes are TRBV7-9 and TRBJ2-7, with TRBD1 matching 7 bases. V gave up 5 bases and J gave up 2 bases; unmatched junction bases: 9. The CDR3 loop spans 15 amino acids. CDR1 SEHNR and CDR2 FQNEAQ come from the germline V gene (reference sequence). The CDR3 nucleotides are TGTGCCAGCAGCCTTACCAGGGACAGTACCTACGAGCAGTACTTC. Residues: CASSLTRDSTYEQYF.

There are a few counts of this clonotype. The chain links TRBV14 to TRBJ1-1; no clear D. Germline lookup yields CDR1 SGHDN and CDR2 FVKESK. Trimming took 2 bases from V and 5 from J, leaving 9 bases between them. There are 13 residues in the CDR3. The CDR3 region has the DNA TGTGCCAGCAGCCAATTCTTTCGGACTGAAGCTTTCTTT. Translating gives CASSQFFRTEAFF.

This clonotype was seen ten or more times. The CDR3 region is CASSPVLEDYGYTF. CDR3 nucleotides: TGTGCCAGCAGCCCCGTCCTCGAGGACTATGGCTACACCTTC. The V and J genes are TRBV6-6 and TRBJ1-2; D not certain. This CDR3 spans 14 amino acids. Trimming shortened V by 6 bases and J by 3 bases, and 14 bases separated the two germline ends. Germline V gene data show CDR1 as MNHNY and CDR2 as SVGAGI (reference sequence).

This clonotype was counted only a few times. The CDR3 DNA reads as TGTGCCAGCAGCGGACCACAGTCCTCCTCTGGAAACACCATATATTTT. Its protein is CASSGPQSSSGNTIYF. The rearrangement joins TRBV9 to TRBJ1-3; D not resolved. The V gene's germline CDR1 is SGDLS and CDR2 YYNGEE. This CDR3 contains 16 residues. V was clipped by 3 bases and J by 0 bases, with 13 bases between them.

This clonotype occurred a few times. CDR3 in amino acids: CATSDSMNTEAFF. The CDR3 DNA is TGTGCCACCAGCGACAGCATGAACACTGAAGCTTTCTTT. The chain joins TRBV15 to TRBJ1-1, with a tentative D call TRBD1 (5 bases). Per germline, CDR1 LNHNV and CDR2 YYDKDF (reference sequence). Trimming shortened V by 5 bases and J by 0 bases, and 7 bases separated the two germline ends. This CDR3 comprises 13 residues.

The genes are TRBV7-6 and TRBJ1-1; D is possibly TRBD1 (5 bases). The V gene lost 5 bases and the J gene lost 0 bases, with 16 bases spanning the gap. CDR3 length equals 16 residues. CDR1 is SGHVS, CDR2 FNYEAQ, per germline. The CDR3 here is CASSPTTAAMNTEAFF. For the CDR3, the DNA is TGTGCCAGCAGCCCTACGACAGCGGCCATGAACACTGAAGCTTTCTTT.

V usage is TRBV7-9 and J usage is TRBJ2-1; D unclear. The CDR3 has 13 amino acids. Trimming pared 2 bases from V and 10 bases from J, leaving 12 bases between. Per germline, CDR1 SEHNR and CDR2 FQNEAQ (reference sequence). CDR3: CASSLPTLGEQFF. In DNA, the CDR3 is TGTGCCAGCAGCTTACCGACCCTGGGCGAGCAGTTCTTC. The full variable domain, with the rest looked up from reference TRBV7-9 and TRBJ2-1, is DTGVSQNPRHKITKRGQNVTFRCDPISEHNRLYWYRQTLGQGPEFLTYFQNEAQLEKSRLLSDRFSAERPKGSFSTLEIQRTEQGDSAMYLCASSLPTLGEQFFGPGTRLTVL.

This chain joins TRBV9 and TRBJ2-7; the D is unclear. The CDR3 runs 14 residues. The V gene lost 0 bases and the J gene lost 2 bases, with 9 bases spanning the gap. From germline, CDR1 is SGDLS and CDR2 YYNGEE. CDR3 loop: CASSVAGNTYEQYF. The CDR3 nucleotides read TGTGCCAGCAGCGTAGCGGGCAACACCTACGAGCAGTACTTC.

The chain links TRBV7-6 to TRBJ2-1, with D unresolved. Trimming took off 1 base at V and 0 bases at J, with 10 bases between the two ends. Germline CDR1 is SGHVS and CDR2 is FNYEAQ. The CDR3 has 16 amino acids. Here the CDR3 DNA reads TGTGCCAGCAGCTTAGACGGCTTCTCCTCCTACAATGAGCAGTTCTTC. Translating gives CASSLDGFSSYNEQFF.

The chain is built from TRBV7-2 and TRBJ1-2; D unresolved. Trimming took 1 base from V and 4 from J, leaving 7 bases between them. Germline V gives CDR1 SGHTA, CDR2 FQGNSA. This CDR3 comprises 13 residues. This CDR3 reads CASSLGDFYGYTF. As DNA, the CDR3 is TGTGCCAGCAGCTTAGGAGACTTCTATGGCTACACCTTC.

The rearrangement uses TRBV7-6 and TRBJ2-3; no definite D call. The CDR3 has 13 amino acids. V was clipped by 4 bases and J by 5 bases, with 10 bases between them. The germline V gene has CDR1 SGHVS and CDR2 FNYEAQ. CDR3 protein: CASSYQLQDTQYF. The CDR3 coding sequence is TGTGCCAGCAGCTACCAATTACAAGATACGCAGTATTTT.

This CDR3 is CASSGPGQGVEKLFF. CDR3 DNA: TGTGCCAGCAGCGGACCGGGACAGGGGGTGGAAAAACTGTTTTTT. V is TRBV7-2 and J is TRBJ1-4; 11 bases are shared with TRBD1. The CDR3 contains 15 residues. In germline, CDR1 is SGHTA, CDR2 FQGNSA. The J segment lost 8 bases and the V segment lost 5 bases, leaving 7 bases of the junction unmatched.

V and J are TRBV20-1 and TRBJ2-1; 8 positions match TRBD2. CDR3 length: 15 amino acids. Per the germline V gene, CDR1 is DFQATT and CDR2 is SNEGSKA (reference sequence). V dropped 0 bases and J dropped 4; count of bases not matched to a gene: 5. As DNA, the CDR3 is TGCAGTGCTAGAGATCAGCGGGGGCTTTACAATGAGCAGTTCTTC. Translated: CSARDQRGLYNEQFF.

This clonotype has ten or more counts. This chain uses TRBV7-2 with TRBJ2-3, with D unclear. V was cut by 2 bases and J by 4 bases, with 10 bases left in between. The CDR3 spans 14 residues. Germline CDR1 and CDR2: SGHTA and FQGNSA. The CDR3 DNA is TGTGCCAGCAGCTTATTAGTGGGCTCAGATACGCAGTATTTT. This translates into CASSLLVGSDTQYF. Using reference TRBV7-2 and TRBJ2-3 for the parts outside the CDR3, the full variable domain is GAGVSQSPSNKVTEKGKDVELRCDPISGHTALYWYRQSLGQGLEFLIYFQGNSAPDKSGLPSDRFSAERTGGSVSTLTIQRTQQEDSAVYLCASSLLVGSDTQYFGPGTRLTVL.

This clonotype appeared a few times. The CDR3 sequence is CASSLESAGVNQPQHF. CDR3 in DNA: TGTGCCAGCAGCTTAGAATCTGCGGGGGTAAATCAGCCCCAGCATTTT. The V and J genes are TRBV7-8 and TRBJ1-5; possibly TRBD1 for D (5 bases). Looked up from germline, CDR1 is SGHVS and CDR2 is FQNEAQ. The CDR3 totals 16 residues. Trimming shortened V by 1 base and J by 4 bases, and 14 bases separated the two germline ends. Full variable domain (outside the CDR3, taken from reference TRBV7-8 and TRBJ1-5): GAGVSQSPRYKVAKRGQDVALRCDPISGHVSLFWYQQALGQGPEFLTYFQNEAQLDKSGLPSDRFFAERPEGSVSTLKIQRTQQEDSAVYLCASSLESAGVNQPQHFGDGTRLSIL.